What follows are 32 T cell receptor beta chains derived from one specimen sequenced in a study of shared T cell receptors in the human thymus listed by TCRdb under 2021. The library was obtained by the immunoSEQ multiplex PCR assay. Drawn from immuneACCESS, this table holds only the in-frame rearrangements with V and J called that TCRdb kept. Clones are partly lost; checked studies trace under half to an unresolved V gene and leave the rest unexplained. The sample includes 650,000 to 950,000 clones, with over 75% observed a single time. About 0.0098% of the sample belongs to the ten largest clones. This same sample was also taken into another study, of human thymus T cells.

Sequencing was done on a sample of thymocytes. The source is a girl under three years old with a congenital heart defect. Donor details come from another sample of the same person, matched by shared clones.

The J gene is TRBJ1-3, the V gene TRBV11-2; D uncertain. Germline CDR1 reads SGHAT; CDR2 reads FQNNGV. There are 15 residues in the CDR3. V was clipped by 0 bases and J by 2 bases, with 8 bases between them. In DNA, the CDR3 is TGTGCCAGCAGCTTAGACGGGATACCTGGAAACACCATATATTTT. Its translation: CASSLDGIPGNTIYF.

The J gene is TRBJ1-6, the V gene TRBV28; 7 bases agree with TRBD1. The CDR3 runs to 18 residues. Trimming at V came to 8 bases and at J to 6 bases, leaving 19 bases not matched to a gene. Germline V gives CDR1 MDHEN, CDR2 SYDVKM. CDR3 in DNA: TGTGCCAGCCACCCACCCATCGGGACAGACTCATTTAATTCACCCCTCCACTTT. Amino acid sequence: CASHPPIGTDSFNSPLHF.

J is TRBJ1-2 and V is TRBV4-1, with 8 bases fitting TRBD1. CDR1 is MGHRA and CDR2 is YSYEKL in the germline V gene. Losses at the gene ends were 3 bases for V and 4 bases for J; bases not matched to a gene: 7. The CDR3 consists of 15 residues. The CDR3 is CASSQPTGEIYGYTF. In DNA, the CDR3 is TGCGCCAGCAGCCAGCCGACAGGGGAGATCTATGGCTACACCTTC.

The chain is built from TRBV5-8 and TRBJ1-4; D call uncertain. This CDR3 contains 15 residues. Germline-derived CDR1 and CDR2 are SGHTS and YDEGEE. V was clipped by 4 bases and J by 2 bases, with 12 bases between them. The CDR3 region has the DNA TGTGCCAGCAGCGCGGAAGGCTCGACTAATGAAAAACTGTTTTTT. Amino acids: CASSAEGSTNEKLFF.

This chain joins TRBV11-3 and TRBJ2-2, with D perhaps matching TRBD1 (7 bases). Per germline, CDR1 SGHNT and CDR2 YENEEA. The length of the CDR3 is 16 residues. V lost 5 bases and J lost 5, with 18 bases in between. CDR3 sequence (DNA): TGTGCCAGCAGCATCCAGGGGGGTGAGAAGACCGGGGAGCTGTTTTTT. This translates into CASSIQGGEKTGELFF.

This chain uses TRBV7-2 with TRBJ1-6; D uncertain. CDR1 is SGHTA, CDR2 FQGNSA, per germline. V was shortened by 5 bases and J by 3 bases, with 5 bases between the two germline ends. The length of the CDR3 is 13 residues. In DNA form, the CDR3 reads TGTGCCAGCAGCCTGTTCTATAATTCACCCCTCCACTTT. This encodes CASSLFYNSPLHF.

The gene calls are TRBV25-1 and TRBJ1-1; D call uncertain. Between the trimmed V and J ends, which lost 2 bases and 5 bases, there was a span of 15 bases. The germline V gene encodes CDR1 MGHDK and CDR2 SYGVNS. This CDR3 spans 15 amino acids. CDR3 in amino acids: CASSEIAAGRTEAFF. DNA for the CDR3: TGTGCCAGCAGTGAAATCGCAGCGGGCAGGACTGAAGCTTTCTTT. The whole variable domain, filled in from reference TRBV25-1 and TRBJ1-1, reads EADIYQTPRYLVIGTGKKITLECSQTMGHDKMYWYQQDPGMELHLIHYSYGVNSTEKGDLSSESTVSRIRTEHFPLTLESARPSHTSQYLCASSEIAAGRTEAFFGQGTRLTVV.

This clone was counted a single time. The chain recombines TRBV25-1 with TRBJ1-1, with D unclear. This CDR3 spans 14 amino acids. The germline V gene has CDR1 MGHDK and CDR2 SYGVNS. V lost 2 bases and J 1 base, leaving 8 bases between the germline ends. The DNA of the CDR3 is TGTGCCAGCAGTGAACTAGCGGGGAACACTGAAGCTTTCTTT. Translated, it gives CASSELAGNTEAFF.

V is TRBV15 and J is TRBJ1-5, with TRBD1 matching over 9 bases. Trimming at V came to 1 base and at J to 0 bases, leaving 10 bases not matched to a gene. This CDR3 comprises 19 residues. The germline CDR1 and CDR2 sequences are LNHNV and YYDKDF (reference sequence). The CDR3 is CATSRGRTGVKDSNQPQHF. In nucleotides, the CDR3 is TGTGCCACCAGCAGAGGTAGGACAGGGGTTAAGGATAGCAATCAGCCCCAGCATTTT.

This rearrangement joins TRBV5-4 to TRBJ1-2; 8 nucleotides line up with TRBD1. The CDR3 sequence is 16 residues long. CDR1 is SGHNT and CDR2 is YYREEE in the germline V gene (reference sequence). Trimming at V came to 4 bases and at J to 8 bases, leaving 16 bases not matched to a gene. CDR3 sequence: CASSPRQGPSRRGYTF. The CDR3 DNA is TGTGCCAGCAGCCCCCGACAGGGGCCATCTCGAAGGGGCTACACCTTC.

V is TRBV5-1 and J is TRBJ2-7, with no clear D. This CDR3 comprises 17 residues. V gave up 0 bases and J gave up 4 bases, with 20 bases separating them. Germline V gene sequence: CDR1 SGHRS, CDR2 YFSETQ. CDR3 bases: TGCGCCAGCAGCTTGGATCTGGTGGCTTGCCCGTTTTACGAGCAGTACTTC. The encoded protein is CASSLDLVACPFYEQYF. Drawing the rest from reference TRBV5-1 and TRBJ2-7, the complete variable domain is KAGVTQTPRYLIKTRGQQVTLSCSPISGHRSVSWYQQTPGQGLQFLFEYFSETQRNKGNFPGRFSGRQFSNSRSEMNVSTLELGDSALYLCASSLDLVACPFYEQYFGPGTRLTVT.

This clone was seen once. V usage is TRBV14 and J usage is TRBJ2-7, with 7 nucleotides matching TRBD1. This CDR3 spans 14 amino acids. V lost 4 bases and J lost 2; bases outside the gene matches: 5. Germline V gene lookup returns CDR1 SGHDN and CDR2 FVKESK. The CDR3 sequence is CASSLGQVTYEQYF. In DNA, the CDR3 is TGTGCCAGCAGCCTAGGACAGGTTACCTACGAGCAGTACTTC.

The chain employs TRBV4-3 and TRBJ1-1; no reliable D call. Trimming removed 0 bases at V and 0 bases at J, with 14 bases between. Germline V gene sequence: CDR1 LGHNA, CDR2 YSLEER. This CDR3 region has 17 residues. The DNA of the CDR3 is TGCGCCAGCAGCCAAGAAATTTATCGGGGAATGAACACTGAAGCTTTCTTT. Its protein is CASSQEIYRGMNTEAFF.

The CDR3 nucleotides are TGTGCCAGCAGCCTAAGACAGGGACGTGAAAAACTGTTTTTT. Encoded protein: CASSLRQGREKLFF. This chain connects TRBV7-9 to TRBJ1-4, with TRBD1 matching over 7 bases. V lost 5 bases and J lost 7; bases outside the gene matches: 7. Germline V lookup: CDR1 SEHNR, CDR2 FQNEAQ (reference sequence). This CDR3 has 14 residues. The full variable domain, in which reference TRBV7-9 and TRBJ1-4 provide the parts outside the CDR3, is DTGVSQNPRHKITKRGQNVTFRCDPISEHNRLYWYRQTLGQGPEFLTYFQNEAQLEKSRLLSDRFSAERPKGSFSTLEIQRTEQGDSAMYLCASSLRQGREKLFFGSGTQLSVL.

J is TRBJ1-1 and V is TRBV9; 10 bases agree with TRBD1. CDR1 is SGDLS and CDR2 is YYNGEE in the germline V gene. Germline trimming cut 6 bases from V and 0 bases from J; bases unmatched to any gene: 20. There are 20 residues in the CDR3. CDR3 in amino acids: CASTAETGGDAIQMNTEAFF. CDR3 DNA: TGTGCCAGCACCGCGGAGACAGGGGGCGACGCTATTCAGATGAACACTGAAGCTTTCTTT. The full variable domain, rest sourced from reference TRBV9 and TRBJ1-1, is DSGVTQTPKHLITATGQRVTLRCSPRSGDLSVYWYQQSLDQGLQFLIQYYNGEERAKGNILERFSAQQFPDLHSELNLSSLELGDSALYFCASTAETGGDAIQMNTEAFFGQGTRLTVV.

The V call is TRBV5-1, the J call TRBJ2-7, with TRBD1 matching 7 bases. V dropped 1 base and J dropped 3; count of bases not matched to a gene: 16. This CDR3 spans 18 amino acids. Per germline, CDR1 SGHRS and CDR2 YFSETQ. The CDR3 region is CASSLWGSGTDEVYEQYF. CDR3 nucleotide sequence: TGCGCCAGCAGCTTGTGGGGGTCCGGGACAGATGAGGTCTACGAGCAGTACTTC.

The V call is TRBV6-6, the J call TRBJ2-7; TRBD2 aligns across 9 bases. The CDR3 consists of 15 residues. V shed 6 bases, J shed 0 bases, and the junction held 6 bases outside the gene matches. CDR1 and CDR2 from the germline V gene are MNHNY and SVGAGI (reference sequence). The CDR3 loop is CASRGTSPSSYEQYF. The CDR3 DNA sequence: TGTGCCAGCAGGGGGACTAGCCCAAGCTCCTACGAGCAGTACTTC.

CDR3 coding DNA: TGTGCCAGCAGCTTAGGCGCAGGGAGCAATCAGCCCCAGCATTTT. Encoded protein: CASSLGAGSNQPQHF. J is TRBJ1-5 and V is TRBV11-2; tentative D call: TRBD1 (5 bases). The CDR3 consists of 15 residues. Trimming cost V 1 base and J 1 base, with 8 bases left between them. Germline V gene lookup returns CDR1 SGHAT and CDR2 FQNNGV.

The V call is TRBV2, the J call TRBJ2-7, with 7 bases fitting TRBD1. CDR1 SNHLY and CDR2 FYNNEI come from the germline V gene. The CDR3 runs to 16 residues. CDR3: CSQLPGDRRYPYEQYF. The CDR3 DNA is TGTTCCCAGCTCCCTGGGGACAGAAGGTATCCCTACGAGCAGTACTTC.

The V gene is TRBV2, the J gene TRBJ1-3; 7 bases are a match to TRBD1. Germline CDR1 is SNHLY and CDR2 is FYNNEI. V trimming: 5 bases; J trimming: 4 bases; junction bases outside the gene matches: 5. The CDR3 totals 14 residues. The CDR3 DNA follows: TGTGCCAGCAGTAGGAGGGGGCAAGGAAACACCATATATTTT. This encodes CASSRRGQGNTIYF. The variable domain in full, with the rest retrieved from reference TRBV2 and TRBJ1-3, is EPEVTQTPSHQVTQMGQEVILRCVPISNHLYFYWYRQILGQKVEFLVSFYNNEISEKSEIFDDQFSVERPDGSNFTLKIRSTKLEDSAMYFCASSRRGQGNTIYFGEGSWLTVV.

The CDR3 is CASSATPFFKRNTIYF. Here the CDR3 DNA reads TGTGCCAGCAGCGCCACCCCCTTTTTTAAGCGAAACACCATATATTTT. This chain connects TRBV9 to TRBJ1-3; D remains unclear. Trimming removed 3 bases at V and 5 bases at J, with 18 bases between. CDR1 SGDLS and CDR2 YYNGEE come from the germline V gene. CDR3 length: 16 amino acids.

The chain couples TRBV5-6 to TRBJ2-7; 8 bases are a match to TRBD1. The CDR3 length is 17 residues. CDR1 is SGHDT, CDR2 YYEEEE, per germline. Unmatched junction bases numbered 11, after V lost 0 bases and J lost 3 bases. CDR3 DNA sequence: TGTGCCAGCAGCTTGGGGGTAGGGCAGGGGGCCAGCTACGAGCAGTACTTC. Translation gives CASSLGVGQGASYEQYF.

The chain couples TRBV10-3 to TRBJ1-2; D perhaps matches TRBD1 (5 bases). The CDR3 totals 12 residues. Germline CDR1 is ENHRY and CDR2 is SYGVKD. V lost 7 bases to trimming and J lost 2 bases, with 8 bases between them. The CDR3 loop reads CAIMGQNYGYTF. CDR3 DNA: TGTGCCATCATGGGGCAGAACTATGGCTACACCTTC.

This clone was observed once. The chain combines TRBV6-1 with TRBJ2-1, with TRBD2 identical over 15 bases. The trim removed 1 base at V and 4 bases at J, leaving 5 bases unmatched. CDR1 is MNHNS and CDR2 is SASEGT in the germline V gene. There are 18 residues in the CDR3. The CDR3 loop reads CASSEGTSGGARYNEQFF. As DNA, the CDR3 is TGTGCCAGCAGTGAAGGGACTAGCGGGGGGGCCCGGTACAATGAGCAGTTCTTC.

This chain links TRBV5-1 with TRBJ2-7; TRBD1 agrees at 11 bases. The CDR3 length is 15 residues. Germline trimming cut 3 bases from V and 2 bases from J; bases unmatched to any gene: 4. The germline V gene has CDR1 SGHRS and CDR2 YFSETQ. CDR3 DNA sequence: TGCGCCAGCAGCTGCGGACAGGGGGCGCCCTACGAGCAGTACTTC. It specifies CASSCGQGAPYEQYF.

J is TRBJ2-7 and V is TRBV27, with D possibly TRBD2 on 6 matching bases. V dropped 0 bases and J dropped 2 bases, with 14 bases sitting between them. Per the germline V gene, CDR1 is MNHEY and CDR2 is SMNVEV (reference sequence). This CDR3 spans 16 amino acids. The CDR3 DNA reads TGTGCCAGCAGTTTATCGGCGGGGCAGGAAACCTACGAGCAGTACTTC. Translation: CASSLSAGQETYEQYF.

The V gene is TRBV5-1, the J gene TRBJ1-1; unclear D gene. The length of the CDR3 is 13 residues. Germline lookup yields CDR1 SGHRS and CDR2 YFSETQ. The V end was cut by 0 bases, the J end by 8 bases, with 11 bases between. CDR3 amino acids: CASSLDKCGEAFF. The DNA of the CDR3 is TGCGCCAGCAGCTTGGACAAGTGTGGCGAAGCTTTCTTT. The full variable domain, in which reference TRBV5-1 and TRBJ1-1 provide the parts outside the CDR3, is KAGVTQTPRYLIKTRGQQVTLSCSPISGHRSVSWYQQTPGQGLQFLFEYFSETQRNKGNFPGRFSGRQFSNSRSEMNVSTLELGDSALYLCASSLDKCGEAFFGQGTRLTVV.

This clone was picked up a small number of times. The chain recombines TRBV18 with TRBJ2-1; 10 bases are shared with TRBD2. The CDR3 contains 16 residues. V gave up 4 bases and J gave up 8 bases; unmatched junction bases: 11. CDR1 and CDR2 from the germline V gene are KGHSH and LQKENI. The CDR3 spells CASSRLTSGEKDEQFF. The CDR3 DNA follows: TGTGCCAGCTCACGGCTAACTAGCGGGGAAAAGGATGAGCAGTTCTTC.

The V call is TRBV11-2, the J call TRBJ2-7, with a possible D match to TRBD2 (5 bases). The length of the CDR3 is 16 residues. The germline V and J ends were trimmed by 1 base and 0 bases, with 13 bases remaining between them. Germline V lookup: CDR1 SGHAT, CDR2 FQNNGV. CDR3 coding DNA: TGTGCCAGCAGCTTAGCGGCTGAGGGAAGCTCCTACGAGCAGTACTTC. Residues: CASSLAAEGSSYEQYF.

The genes are TRBV5-4 and TRBJ2-1, with D perhaps TRBD2 (6 bases). Trimming removed 4 bases at V and 0 bases at J, with 14 bases between. Germline CDR1 SGHNT, CDR2 YYREEE (reference sequence). The CDR3 covers 16 residues. For the CDR3, the DNA is TGTGCCAGCAGCCCTGAAGAGGACTACTCCTACAATGAGCAGTTCTTC. Amino acid sequence: CASSPEEDYSYNEQFF.

In this sample, this clone turned up a few times. The chain couples TRBV5-5 to TRBJ1-5, with D tentatively TRBD1 (5 bases). Trimming shortened V by 4 bases and J by 2 bases, and 28 bases separated the two germline ends. This CDR3 is built from 20 residues. Per the germline V gene, CDR1 is SGHKS and CDR2 is YYEKEE (reference sequence). CDR3 nucleotide sequence: TGTGCCAGCAGCCCAAGACCGGTTCATGGGGAGGTGGGGGGCAATCAGCCCCAGCATTTT. Translated: CASSPRPVHGEVGGNQPQHF.

The J gene is TRBJ2-5, the V gene TRBV23-1; 8 nucleotides match TRBD1. TRBV23-1 is designated an ORF whose function remains uncertain. The CDR3 sequence is 12 residues long. J gave up 3 bases and V 6 bases, and 0 bases lay outside the gene matches. The CDR3 loop is CASRTGEETQYF. The DNA for the CDR3 is TGCGCCAGCAGGACAGGGGAAGAGACCCAGTACTTC.